This section outlines one TCR beta chain sequence together with its context. CDR1 LGHDT and CDR2 YNNKEL come from the germline V gene (reference sequence). Trimming removed 0 bases from V and 8 bases from J; junction bases left unmatched: 3. The CDR3 covers 15 residues. These data come from a study of blood T cell repertoires in COVID-19. In the study overall: Acute and convalescent COVID-19 samples came from the United States, Italy and Spain. In each case, the material was cDNA or gDNA derived from T cells, B-cell-depleted T cells, or PBMCs.

Enrolled during active infection, Seattle patients were then followed longitudinally. TCRdb keeps only in-frame clones here, not all; method: immunoSEQ multiplex PCR. This table holds tens of thousands of clones, over 60% found once. This chain uses TRBV3-1 (or the pseudogene TRBV3-2) with TRBJ1-6; 8 nucleotides align to TRBD1. The clonotype was recovered from a man between 65 and 80 years old with COVID-19, enrolled during active disease. The sequenced sample was peripheral blood. The CDR3 reads CASSQDRDRYSPLHF. CDR3 bases: TGTGCCAGCAGCCAAGATAGGGACAGGTATTCACCCCTCCACTTT.